This TCR beta chain was documented in a study of tumor-infiltrating lymphocytes in primary liver carcinoma. Study background: The neoplasms were of stage T1-T3 N0M0, with dimensions of roughly 4 to 11 cm across. In every tissue type, samples returned a similar yield of roughly 3.65 to 7.5 million productive TCRbeta reads. Study observations and caveats: Tumors reached a significantly greater top-250-clone fraction than blood did (p = 0.039).

The CDR3 is 14 residues long. Germline-derived CDR1 and CDR2 are SGHAT and FQNNGV. About this clonotype: Antigen unknown. The junction departs from the called germline gene at one end, perhaps through a read error.

Unsorted whole blood yielded blood RNA, and germline DNA was extracted as well. Presurgery, approximately 3.9 milliliters of peripheral blood were collected. With around 500 ng total RNA as template and a constant-region primer, TCR beta cDNA was made. Nested multiplex PCR, run for three rounds with slightly modified ARM-PCR, yielded TCR beta libraries. Both of the initial two PCR rounds ran for approximately 11 cycles and employed TRBV1-TRBV30 forward primers alongside a C-beta reverse primer. TCRdb re-analysed the multiplex PCR reads in MiXCR, keeping a single row per CDR3 protein. Found here are 250,000 to 350,000 distinct CDR3 sequences, 50% to 60% of them singletons; the top ten hold about a sixth.

The chain has TRBV11-2 and TRBJ2-3; 11 bases agree with TRBD1. The TCR was taken from a woman between 25 and 40 years old with primary liver carcinoma and hepatitis B virus infection. Sequences were obtained from peripheral blood. The CDR3 nucleotides read TGTGCCAGTAGCTTCGGGACAGGGGGAGTTACGCAGTATTTT. Amino acids: CASSFGTGGVTQYF.